The 3 T cell receptor beta chains reported below all come from one sample, sequenced in a study of blood T cell repertoires in COVID-19. Assay: immunoSEQ multiplex PCR; the TCRdb copy retains only in-frame clones and omits some. Here the sample spans a few hundred thousand clones, around 91% being singletons. The specimen sequenced was PBMCs or T cells enriched from blood (not recorded which). The origin of the receptors is a woman between 35 and 50 years old who had recovered from COVID-19.

This chain joins TRBV4-3 and TRBJ1-6; 9 bases fit TRBD1. Losses at the gene ends were 0 bases for V and 9 bases for J; bases not matched to a gene: 9. The CDR3 length is 17 residues. Germline CDR1 reads LGHNA; CDR2 reads YSLEER. In nucleotides, the CDR3 is TGCGCCAGCAGCCAAGATTCCGGGACAGGGTCTCGTTCACCCCTCCACTTT. Amino acid sequence: CASSQDSGTGSRSPLHF.

V gene TRBV27 combines with J gene TRBJ2-1; 12 nucleotides agree with TRBD2. V lost 4 bases and J lost 2; bases outside the gene matches: 3. The CDR3 is made up of 16 amino acids. Germline values: CDR1 MNHEY, CDR2 SMNVEV (reference sequence). Written as DNA, the CDR3 is TGTGCCAGCAGTTCCGGACTAGCGGGGACCTACAATGAGCAGTTCTTC. It encodes CASSSGLAGTYNEQFF.

CDR3 nucleotides: TGTGCCAGCAGCCTCACAGGGGGGGATCAGCCCCAGCATTTT. Its translation: CASSLTGGDQPQHF. The chain links TRBV7-2 to TRBJ1-5; 8 bases are shared with TRBD1. V was clipped by 5 bases and J by 5 bases; unmatched bases: 5. Germline loops: CDR1 SGHTA, CDR2 FQGNSA. The CDR3 is made up of 14 amino acids.